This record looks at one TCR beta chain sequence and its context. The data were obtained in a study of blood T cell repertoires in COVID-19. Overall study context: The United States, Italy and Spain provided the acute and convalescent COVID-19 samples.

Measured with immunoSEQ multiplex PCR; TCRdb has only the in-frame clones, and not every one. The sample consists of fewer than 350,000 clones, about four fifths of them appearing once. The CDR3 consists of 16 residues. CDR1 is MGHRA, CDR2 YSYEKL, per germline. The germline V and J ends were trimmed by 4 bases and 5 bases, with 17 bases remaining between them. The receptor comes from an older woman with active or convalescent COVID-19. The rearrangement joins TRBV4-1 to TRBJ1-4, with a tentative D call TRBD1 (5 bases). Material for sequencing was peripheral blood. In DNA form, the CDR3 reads TGCGCCAGCAGCCGACGAAAGGACGGGGGGAATGAAAAACTGTTTTTT. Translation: CASSRRKDGGNEKLFF.